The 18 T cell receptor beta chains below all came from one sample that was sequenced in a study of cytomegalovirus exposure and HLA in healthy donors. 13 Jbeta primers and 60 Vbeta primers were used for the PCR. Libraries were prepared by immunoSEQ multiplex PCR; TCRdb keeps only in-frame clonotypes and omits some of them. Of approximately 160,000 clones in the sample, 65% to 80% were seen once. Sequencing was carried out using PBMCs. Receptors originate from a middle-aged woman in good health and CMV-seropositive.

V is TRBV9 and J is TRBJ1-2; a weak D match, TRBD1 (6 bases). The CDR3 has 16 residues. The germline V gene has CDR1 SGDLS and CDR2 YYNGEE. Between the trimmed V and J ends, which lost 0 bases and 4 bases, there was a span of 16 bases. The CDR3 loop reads CASSVDVGQGPYGYTF. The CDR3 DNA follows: TGTGCCAGCAGCGTAGACGTCGGGCAGGGGCCCTATGGCTACACCTTC.

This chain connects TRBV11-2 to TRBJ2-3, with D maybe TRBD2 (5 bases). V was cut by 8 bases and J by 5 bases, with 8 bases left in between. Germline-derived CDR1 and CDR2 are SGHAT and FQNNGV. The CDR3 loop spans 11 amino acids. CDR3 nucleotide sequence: TGTGCCAGCCGCAGCGGAGATACGCAGTATTTT. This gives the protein CASRSGDTQYF.

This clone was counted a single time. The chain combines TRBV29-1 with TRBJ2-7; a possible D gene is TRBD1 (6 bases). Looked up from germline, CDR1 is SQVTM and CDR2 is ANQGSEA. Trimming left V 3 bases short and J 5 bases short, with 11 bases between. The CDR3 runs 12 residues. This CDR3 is CSVDLGADEQYF. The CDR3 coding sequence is TGCAGCGTTGATCTGGGGGCTGACGAGCAGTACTTC.

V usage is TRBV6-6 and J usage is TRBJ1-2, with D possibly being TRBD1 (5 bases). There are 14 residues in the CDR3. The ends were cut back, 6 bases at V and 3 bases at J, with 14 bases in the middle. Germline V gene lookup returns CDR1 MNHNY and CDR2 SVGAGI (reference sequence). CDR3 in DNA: TGTGCCAGCAGGGGACCCTCGGGGGACTATGGCTACACCTTC. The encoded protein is CASRGPSGDYGYTF.

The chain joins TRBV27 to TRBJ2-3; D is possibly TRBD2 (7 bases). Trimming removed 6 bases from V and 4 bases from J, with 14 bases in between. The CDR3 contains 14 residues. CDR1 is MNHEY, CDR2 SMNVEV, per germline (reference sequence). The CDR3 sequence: CASRARGAPDTQYF. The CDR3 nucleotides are TGTGCCAGCAGGGCACGGGGGGCCCCAGATACGCAGTATTTT.

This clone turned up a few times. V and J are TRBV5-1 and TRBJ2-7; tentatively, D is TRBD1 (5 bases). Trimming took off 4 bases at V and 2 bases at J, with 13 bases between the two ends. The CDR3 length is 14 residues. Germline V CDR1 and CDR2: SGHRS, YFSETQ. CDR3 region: CASSQGVPPYEQYF. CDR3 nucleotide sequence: TGCGCCAGCAGCCAAGGGGTACCCCCCTACGAGCAGTACTTC.

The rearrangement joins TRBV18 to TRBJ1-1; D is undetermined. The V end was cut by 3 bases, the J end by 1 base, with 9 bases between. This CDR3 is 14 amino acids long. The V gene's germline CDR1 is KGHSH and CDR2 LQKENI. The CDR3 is CASSPSRPNTEAFF. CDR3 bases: TGTGCCAGCTCACCTTCCCGTCCGAACACTGAAGCTTTCTTT.

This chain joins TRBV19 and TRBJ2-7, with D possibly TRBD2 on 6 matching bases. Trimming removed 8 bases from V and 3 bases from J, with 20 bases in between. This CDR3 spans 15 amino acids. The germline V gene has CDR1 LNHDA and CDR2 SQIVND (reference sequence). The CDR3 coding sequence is TGTGCCAGTTCCGGCGTGGAGGGCCCGAACTACGAGCAGTACTTC. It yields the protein CASSGVEGPNYEQYF.

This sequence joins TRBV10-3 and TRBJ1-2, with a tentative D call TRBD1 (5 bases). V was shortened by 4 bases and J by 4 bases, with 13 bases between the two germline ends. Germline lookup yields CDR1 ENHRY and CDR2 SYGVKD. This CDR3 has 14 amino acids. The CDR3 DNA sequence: TGTGCCATCAGTGTGGGGGGGATCGGCTATGGCTACACCTTC. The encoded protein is CAISVGGIGYGYTF.

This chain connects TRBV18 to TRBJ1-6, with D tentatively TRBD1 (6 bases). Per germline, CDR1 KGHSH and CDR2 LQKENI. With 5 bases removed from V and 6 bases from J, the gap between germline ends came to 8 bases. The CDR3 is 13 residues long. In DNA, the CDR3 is TGTGCCAGCTCAATAGGGGGTAATTCACCCCTCCACTTT. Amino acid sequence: CASSIGGNSPLHF.

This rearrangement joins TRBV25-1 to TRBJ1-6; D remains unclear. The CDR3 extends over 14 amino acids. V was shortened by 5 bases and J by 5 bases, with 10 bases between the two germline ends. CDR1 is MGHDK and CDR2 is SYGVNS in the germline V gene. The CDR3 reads CASSLNTNNSPLHF. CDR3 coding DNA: TGTGCCAGCAGTCTCAACACAAATAATTCACCCCTCCACTTT.

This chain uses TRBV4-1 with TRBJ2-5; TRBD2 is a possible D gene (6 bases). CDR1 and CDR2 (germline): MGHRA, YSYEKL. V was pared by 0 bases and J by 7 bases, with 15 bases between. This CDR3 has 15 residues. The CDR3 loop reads CASSQEPEAAGTQYF. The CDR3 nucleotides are TGCGCCAGCAGCCAAGAACCTGAAGCAGCGGGGACCCAGTACTTC.

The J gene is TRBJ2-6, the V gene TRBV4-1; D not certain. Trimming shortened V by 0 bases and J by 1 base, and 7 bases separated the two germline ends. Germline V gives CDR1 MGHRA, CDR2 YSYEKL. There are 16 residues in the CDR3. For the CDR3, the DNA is TGCGCCAGCAGCCAAGATGAGTTATCTGGGGCCAACGTCCTGACTTTC. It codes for CASSQDELSGANVLTF.

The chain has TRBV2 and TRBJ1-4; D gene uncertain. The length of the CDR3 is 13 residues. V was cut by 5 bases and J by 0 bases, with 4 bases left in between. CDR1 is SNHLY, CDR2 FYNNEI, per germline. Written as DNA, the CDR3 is TGTGCCAGCAGTCTTGCAACTAATGAAAAACTGTTTTTT. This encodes CASSLATNEKLFF.

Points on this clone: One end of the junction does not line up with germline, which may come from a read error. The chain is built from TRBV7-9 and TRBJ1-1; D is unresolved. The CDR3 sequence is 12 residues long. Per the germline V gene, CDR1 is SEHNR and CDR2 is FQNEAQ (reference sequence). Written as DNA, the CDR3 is TGTTCCAGCAGCAGGAGAAGCACTGAAGCTTTCTTT. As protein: CSSSRRSTEAFF. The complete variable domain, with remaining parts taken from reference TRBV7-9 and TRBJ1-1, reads DTGVSQNPRHKITKRGQNVTFRCDPISEHNRLYWYRQTLGQGPEFLTYFQNEAQLEKSRLLSDRFSAERPKGSFSTLEIQRTEQGDSAMYLCSSSRRSTEAFFGQGTRLTVV.

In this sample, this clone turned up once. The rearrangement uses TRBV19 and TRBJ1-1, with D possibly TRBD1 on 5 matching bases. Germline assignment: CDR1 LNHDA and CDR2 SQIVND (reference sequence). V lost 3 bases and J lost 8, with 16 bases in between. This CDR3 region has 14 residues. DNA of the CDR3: TGTGCCAGTAGTATTGCGGGGCGGACGATCGAAGCTTTCTTT. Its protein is CASSIAGRTIEAFF.

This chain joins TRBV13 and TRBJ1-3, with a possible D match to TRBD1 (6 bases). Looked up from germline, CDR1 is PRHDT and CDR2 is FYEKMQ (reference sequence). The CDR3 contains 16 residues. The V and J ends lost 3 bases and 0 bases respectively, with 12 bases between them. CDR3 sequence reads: CASSFGQSFSGNTIYF. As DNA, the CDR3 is TGTGCCAGCAGCTTCGGACAGTCATTCTCTGGAAACACCATATATTTT. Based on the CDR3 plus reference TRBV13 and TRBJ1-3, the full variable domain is AAGVIQSPRHLIKEKRETATLKCYPIPRHDTVYWYQQGPGQDPQFLISFYEKMQSDKGSIPDRFSAQQFSDYHSELNMSSLELGDSALYFCASSFGQSFSGNTIYFGEGSWLTVV.

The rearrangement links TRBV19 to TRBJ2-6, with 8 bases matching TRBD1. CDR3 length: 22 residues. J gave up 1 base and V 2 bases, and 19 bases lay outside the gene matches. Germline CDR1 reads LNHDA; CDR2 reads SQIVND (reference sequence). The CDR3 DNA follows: TGTGCCAGTAGTATAAGGGTTGGGGGACAGGCCTCTAGGGGGTCTGGGGCCAACGTCCTGACTTTC. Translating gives CASSIRVGGQASRGSGANVLTF.